The 11 T cell receptor beta chains below were found in one sample sequenced in a study of spatial heterogeneity in lung cancer (dated by TCRdb to the late 2010s). Receptor libraries were prepared by 5' RACE. For sequencing, a NextSeq 500 was employed. The public sequencing data were trimmed at Q25 with fastp and processed into clonotypes with MiXCR by TCRdb, which kept only in-frame beta chains. CDR3 protein sequences are deduplicated, and each keeps its most common genes and DNA. The sample yields approximately 3,800 distinct CDR3 sequences; around 16% were counted once. The ten largest clonotypes hold 65% of the sample. The sample's time point label, decoded: sample taken at primary tumor resection. Without any cell sorting, TCR sequencing was performed on whole RNA extracted either from tumor and nontumor lung tissue or from cryopreserved PBMC samples. The sequences come from PBMCs, collected at surgery. All receptors come from a male donor with early-stage non-small cell lung cancer.

This clonotype was picked up many times. The chain uses TRBV7-9 and TRBJ1-6, with 9 bases fitting TRBD1. The CDR3 is 15 amino acids. V shed 6 bases and J 5 bases; nucleotides not matched to a gene: 5. Per germline, CDR1 SEHNR and CDR2 FQNEAQ (reference sequence). CDR3 amino acids: CASSSTGGHNSPLHF. CDR3 DNA sequence: TGTGCCAGCAGTTCGACAGGGGGGCATAATTCACCCCTCCACTTT.

In this sample, this clonotype turned up many times. The chain links TRBV2 to TRBJ2-5; D might be TRBD2 (6 bases). Trimming stripped 4 bases from V and 9 bases from J, with 9 bases between. Germline loops: CDR1 SNHLY, CDR2 FYNNEI. This CDR3 is built from 11 residues. This chain's CDR3 is CASSVAEAQYF. CDR3 coding DNA: TGTGCCAGCAGTGTAGCGGAGGCCCAGTACTTC. Together with reference TRBV2 and TRBJ2-5, the CDR3 gives the full variable domain: EPEVTQTPSHQVTQMGQEVILRCVPISNHLYFYWYRQILGQKVEFLVSFYNNEISEKSEIFDDQFSVERPDGSNFTLKIRSTKLEDSAMYFCASSVAEAQYFGPGTRLLVL.

This clonotype has a count of ten or more. At one boundary the junction diverges from the germline segment, which might be a read error. The chain uses TRBV7-7 and TRBJ2-7; the D gene is possibly TRBD1 (5 bases). Germline V gives CDR1 SSHAT, CDR2 FNYEAQ (reference sequence). The CDR3 contains 13 residues. The CDR3 sequence: CASSLGQGDEQYF. The CDR3 nucleotides read TGTGCTAGCAGCTTAGGCCAGGGTGACGAGCAGTACTTC.

This clonotype was detected ten times or more. The junction shows a germline mismatch at one end, possibly a read error. The gene calls are TRBV7-8 and TRBJ2-1, with D possibly matching TRBD2 (6 bases). Germline V gene data show CDR1 as SGHVS and CDR2 as FQNEAQ. This CDR3 is 13 amino acids long. The CDR3 sequence is CASSLAFNNEQFF. CDR3 bases: TGTGCCAGCAGCCTAGCGTTTAACAATGAGCAGTTCTTC.

This clonotype was observed a few times. V is TRBV29-1 and J is TRBJ1-2, with D possibly being TRBD1 (5 bases). Germline V gene data show CDR1 as SQVTM and CDR2 as ANQGSEA. V was clipped by 3 bases and J by 2 bases, with 16 bases between them. The CDR3 runs 15 residues. CDR3: CSVDQRTGGNYGYTF. In nucleotides, the CDR3 is TGCAGCGTTGACCAAAGAACGGGGGGAAACTATGGCTACACCTTC.

Ten or more counts support this clonotype. The J gene is TRBJ2-5, the V gene TRBV9; 7 nucleotides match TRBD2. The CDR3 runs to 15 residues. Germline V lookup: CDR1 SGDLS, CDR2 YYNGEE. V lost 2 bases, J lost 1 base, and 5 bases stayed unmatched. CDR3 DNA sequence: TGTGCCAGCAGCGTTGGGGGGGGTCCCCAAGAGACCCAGTACTTC. It is translated as CASSVGGGPQETQYF.

This clonotype was seen repeatedly, ten times or more. V usage is TRBV7-8 and J usage is TRBJ1-6; 11 nucleotides match TRBD1. V was pared by 5 bases and J by 10 bases, with 4 bases of the junction left unmatched. CDR1 and CDR2 from the germline V gene are SGHVS and FQNEAQ. The CDR3 consists of 14 residues. For the CDR3, the DNA is TGTGCCAGCAGCCCGGGGACAGGGGGATCACCCCTCCACTTT. It is translated as CASSPGTGGSPLHF.

The chain recombines TRBV6-2 or TRBV6-3 with TRBJ2-7, with 10 bases lining up with TRBD2. The germline gives CDR1 MNHEY, CDR2 SVGEGT. V gave up 8 bases and J gave up 3 bases; unmatched junction bases: 22. This CDR3 has 19 amino acids. The CDR3 sequence: CASLPKGLAAWILVYEQYF. CDR3 DNA sequence: TGTGCCAGCTTACCTAAAGGACTAGCGGCTTGGATATTAGTCTACGAGCAGTACTTC.

There are a few counts of this clonotype. The J gene is TRBJ2-5, the V gene TRBV24-1; D gene unclear. The germline V gene encodes CDR1 KGHDR and CDR2 SFDVKD. The CDR3 has 14 amino acids. V lost 5 bases and J lost 4, with 13 bases in between. This chain's CDR3 is CATSGPTFSETQYF. The CDR3 DNA follows: TGTGCCACCAGTGGGCCGACTTTCTCAGAGACCCAGTACTTC.

This clonotype appeared a few times. The V call is TRBV6-6, the J call TRBJ2-4; D is undetermined. CDR3 length equals 12 residues. Germline V CDR1 and CDR2: MNHNY, SVGAGI (reference sequence). V was shortened by 7 bases and J by 8 bases, with 12 bases between the two germline ends. The CDR3 DNA is TGTGCCAGCACCGCAGATGGGGACATTCAGTACTTC. This encodes CASTADGDIQYF.

The rearrangement links TRBV27 to TRBJ1-6; TRBD1 aligns across 9 bases. The CDR3 covers 16 residues. The V gene's germline CDR1 is MNHEY and CDR2 SMNVEV (reference sequence). With V trimmed by 5 bases and J by 1 base, 3 bases remained unmatched. CDR3 sequence: CASSPGQGSYNSPLHF. The CDR3 DNA reads TGTGCCAGCAGTCCCGGACAGGGGTCCTATAATTCACCCCTCCACTTT.